The entry below gives a single T cell receptor (beta chain) sequence along with its context. No antigen is known for it. The method was immunoSEQ multiplex PCR; TCRdb's version includes in-frame clones alone and lacks a portion of them. The table includes some 10,000 clones, over 65% detected once. This entry comes from a study of T cell repertoires in ileal Crohn's disease. Background on the study: About half of patients got postoperative therapy: about ten thiopurines, about 20 anti-TNF. Study findings and constraints: Every patient over 26.8% clonality showed endoscopic recurrence.

The CDR3 extends over 13 amino acids. Germline V gene sequence: CDR1 LNHDA, CDR2 SQIVND (reference sequence). The trim removed 4 bases at V and 3 bases at J, leaving 0 bases unmatched. V usage is TRBV19 and J usage is TRBJ1-1; 9 nucleotides agree with TRBD1. This TCR was recovered from an adult with Crohn's disease. The sequencing input was ileal tissue. CDR3 sequence reads: CASSRDRDTEAFF. The CDR3 region has the DNA TGTGCCAGTAGTAGGGACAGGGACACTGAAGCTTTCTTT.